These 9 T cell receptor beta chains share one sample of origin, sequenced in a study of CD8 T cells in Susac syndrome. Random hexamers were used to reverse transcribe the RNA input (0.5 to 1 ug). A single record per CDR3 protein comes from TCRdb applying MiXCR to the immunoSEQ multiplex PCR reads. The table lists around 300,000 distinct CDR3 sequences, roughly 94% of them singletons. Sequencing was done on a sample of CD4+ T cells from PBMCs. Receptors were obtained from a human donor with multiple sclerosis.

The chain couples TRBV7-2 to TRBJ2-5; D is ambiguous. This CDR3 is built from 11 residues. The germline V and J ends were trimmed by 5 bases and 9 bases, with 10 bases remaining between them. Germline lookup yields CDR1 SGHTA and CDR2 FQGNSA. The CDR3 loop reads CASSPQGAQYF. For the CDR3, the DNA is TGTGCCAGCAGCCCCCAAGGTGCCCAGTACTTC. The full variable domain, with the rest looked up from reference TRBV7-2 and TRBJ2-5, is GAGVSQSPSNKVTEKGKDVELRCDPISGHTALYWYRQSLGQGLEFLIYFQGNSAPDKSGLPSDRFSAERTGGSVSTLTIQRTQQEDSAVYLCASSPQGAQYFGPGTRLLVL.

The chain links TRBV5-1 to TRBJ2-5; tentatively, D is TRBD2 (6 bases). The CDR3 contains 16 residues. The V end was cut by 0 bases, the J end by 0 bases, with 12 bases between. In germline, CDR1 is SGHRS, CDR2 YFSETQ. CDR3 loop: CASSLGLAAYQETQYF. CDR3 DNA sequence: TGCGCCAGCAGCTTGGGGTTAGCGGCGTACCAAGAGACCCAGTACTTC.

The chain recombines TRBV4-2 with TRBJ2-5, with D possibly TRBD2 on 7 matching bases. Looked up from germline, CDR1 is LGHNA and CDR2 is YNFKEQ. The CDR3 has 16 residues. Trimming removed 0 bases at V and 1 base at J, with 12 bases between. The DNA for the CDR3 is TGTGCCAGCAGCCAAGAAGGGGGGGGCCTCCAAGAGACCCAGTACTTC. Encoded protein: CASSQEGGGLQETQYF.

The chain employs TRBV6-2 or TRBV6-3 and TRBJ2-7; TRBD1 aligns across 7 bases. V was clipped by 5 bases and J by 5 bases; unmatched bases: 9. CDR3 length equals 14 residues. Germline V gene sequence: CDR1 MNHEY, CDR2 SVGEGT. The CDR3 spells CASSPYRGRNEQYF. The CDR3 DNA follows: TGTGCCAGCAGTCCGTACAGGGGAAGGAACGAGCAGTACTTC.

The chain carries TRBV29-1 and TRBJ1-2; D unclear. The length of the CDR3 is 11 residues. Trimming stripped 5 bases from V and 8 bases from J, with 12 bases between. From germline, CDR1 is SQVTM and CDR2 ANQGSEA. For the CDR3, the DNA is TGCAGCGTTAAGACCCTCTCAGGCTACACCTTC. Residues: CSVKTLSGYTF.

This sequence joins TRBV6-1 and TRBJ2-5; 8 nucleotides match TRBD1. This CDR3 has 13 amino acids. CDR1 is MNHNS and CDR2 is SASEGT in the germline V gene. V shed 4 bases, J shed 4 bases, and the junction held 2 bases outside the gene matches. DNA of the CDR3: TGTGCCAGCAGTGGTACAGGGGGAGAGACCCAGTACTTC. This translates into CASSGTGGETQYF.

The chain joins TRBV19 to TRBJ1-2; the match to TRBD1 covers 9 bases. This CDR3 contains 16 residues. V shed 1 base and J 2 bases; nucleotides not matched to a gene: 5. Germline V CDR1 and CDR2: LNHDA, SQIVND (reference sequence). CDR3 nucleotides: TGTGCCAGTAGTATAGTAGGGACAGGGAGGAACTATGGCTACACCTTC. Amino acids: CASSIVGTGRNYGYTF.

The rearrangement uses TRBV30 and TRBJ2-1; no firm D call. The V gene's germline CDR1 is GTSNPN and CDR2 SVGIG (reference sequence). Trimming took off 4 bases at V and 5 bases at J, with 12 bases between the two ends. This CDR3 has 13 amino acids. CDR3: CAWTTLPDNEQFF. The CDR3 DNA reads as TGTGCCTGGACTACTTTGCCCGACAATGAGCAGTTCTTC.

CDR3 loop: CASMIARGYNQPQHF. In DNA form, the CDR3 reads TGTGCCAGTATGATCGCCAGGGGGTACAATCAGCCCCAGCATTTT. The chain employs TRBV19 and TRBJ1-5; TRBD1 aligns across 7 bases. CDR1 and CDR2 from the germline V gene are LNHDA and SQIVND (reference sequence). Losses at the gene ends were 7 bases for V and 3 bases for J; bases not matched to a gene: 9. The CDR3 covers 15 residues.